Here is one T cell receptor (beta chain) with its context. The V gene's germline CDR1 is GTSNPN and CDR2 SVGIG (reference sequence). The CDR3 has 14 residues. Between the trimmed V and J ends, which lost 0 bases and 6 bases, there was a span of 15 bases. This entry comes from a study of blood T cell repertoires in COVID-19. As processed by the authors: Estimates of nucleated cell counts were drawn from the amplification of reference gene primers. TCRdb's copy holds only in-frame clones and misses some; the assay was immunoSEQ multiplex PCR. The D gene and trimming were derived from the DNA, and the V and J assignments and clone size from that table. Among about 150,000 clones, roughly 87% were seen once, and the ten largest hold under 2%.

The sequenced sample was peripheral blood. V is TRBV30 and J is TRBJ2-7, with D possibly matching TRBD1 (5 bases). The origin of this receptor is a human donor in a cohort sampled during active COVID-19. The CDR3 is CAWSVHTGLSEQYF. The CDR3 region has the DNA TGTGCCTGGAGTGTACATACAGGTTTAAGCGAGCAGTACTTC.